This record covers a single T cell receptor beta chain. The data were obtained in a study of Ad26.COV2.S vaccination and SARS-CoV-2 variants. The treatment here: 15 to 20 received Ad26.COV2.S at low or high dose, single or two shots; 5 received placebo; per-sample allocation not given. Specimen acquisition occurred on day 63 following the initial vaccine or placebo injection. Data came from immunoSEQ multiplex PCR; TCRdb stores just in-frame clones and leaves some out. The sample carries 380,000 or so clones, roughly 85% recorded once. This receptor was identified in a person between 18 and 60 years old who received the Ad26.COV2.S COVID-19 vaccine or a placebo. The sample in question was peripheral blood, obtained in a trial of Ad26.COV2.S vaccine versus placebo.

CDR3 coding DNA: TGTGCCTGGAGCGTAGGGGCGGGGCTCTCCTACGAGCAGTACTTC. Translated: CAWSVGAGLSYEQYF. The chain uses TRBV30 and TRBJ2-7; a possible D gene is TRBD2 (6 bases). Germline CDR1 reads GTSNPN; CDR2 reads SVGIG (reference sequence). The CDR3 is 15 residues long. Trimming stripped 3 bases from V and 0 bases from J, with 15 bases between.